Given below is one T cell receptor (beta chain) in context. Its antigen is not identified. The germline gives CDR1 MDHEN, CDR2 SYDVKM. The CDR3 consists of 14 residues. V dropped 2 bases and J dropped 5 bases, with 7 bases sitting between them. This table comes from immunoSEQ multiplex PCR, and its TCRdb copy is limited to in-frame clones, with some not included. The repertoire holds tens of thousands of clones, with approximately 84% as singletons. These data are taken from a study of OX40 agonist ivuxolimab in advanced cancers. Study-wide background: Ivuxolimab, an agonist antibody against OX40 (CD134), was given to patients.

Whole-study results and caveats: The antigens recognized by the expanded peripheral T cells, that is their antigen specificity, were not determined.

The chain links TRBV28 to TRBJ1-6; D is perhaps TRBD1 (5 bases). The starting material was CD4+ or CD8+ T cells sorted from blood, obtained in a trial of the OX40 agonist ivuxolimab. The TCR originated in an adult with an advanced solid tumor such as melanoma, head and neck, liver or kidney cancer. The CDR3 region is CASSLKGHNSPLHF. DNA of the CDR3: TGTGCCAGCAGTTTAAAGGGGCATAATTCACCCCTCCACTTT.